The source of this TCR beta chain is a study of cytomegalovirus exposure and HLA in healthy donors. Study-level results: Segments of the TCR beta V type were, in most cases, productive about 87% or about 30% of the time in an earlier analysis. Indistinguishable V segments, including TRBV6-2 and TRBV6-3, were excluded. Under 20,000 TCR beta sequences were associated with HLA alleles at 0.05 false discovery rate in a later analysis.

The CDR3 has 16 amino acids. V was cut by 4 bases and J by 2 bases, with 18 bases left in between. Germline CDR1 SGHTA, CDR2 FQGNSA. On this clone itself: Antigen: not known.

It was with 60 Vbeta and 13 Jbeta primers that the PCR ran. Data came from immunoSEQ multiplex PCR; TCRdb stores just in-frame clones and leaves some out. The top ten hold 4.5% to 7% of the sample, which has 89,000 or so clones, 84% seen once. The origin of this receptor is a woman aged 18-29 years in good health and CMV-seropositive. Source material: PBMCs. The chain employs TRBV7-2 and TRBJ2-7; D is possibly TRBD2 (5 bases). The CDR3 nucleotides read TGTGCCAGCAGCTCGCTAACTTGGGAGCCCGCCTACGAGCAGTACTTC. It is translated as CASSSLTWEPAYEQYF.